These 10 T cell receptor beta chains came from one sample sequenced in a study of shared clonotypes between healthy human individuals. The repertoire was sequenced with immunoSEQ multiplex PCR; TCRdb's copy has only in-frame clones and lacks some. The table lists 1.4 million to 1.5 million clones, more than 95% of them singletons. The sample was naive CD4+ T cells sorted from blood. Subset given: CD45RA+ positively selected. The receptors shown here come from a man between 25 and 39 years old in good health.

The chain has TRBV5-1 and TRBJ2-1; the D gene is possibly TRBD2 (6 bases). Germline loops: CDR1 SGHRS, CDR2 YFSETQ. The V gene lost 1 base and the J gene lost 3 bases, with 11 bases spanning the gap. CDR3 length: 15 amino acids. CDR3 sequence (DNA): TGCGCCAGCAGCTTGCCCGGGAGTGGCTACAATGAGCAGTTCTTC. This encodes CASSLPGSGYNEQFF.

The genes are TRBV5-1 and TRBJ1-1; the D gene is possibly TRBD1 (6 bases). The CDR3 has 16 amino acids. The germline gives CDR1 SGHRS, CDR2 YFSETQ. V was cut by 0 bases and J by 5 bases, with 17 bases left in between. CDR3 coding DNA: TGCGCCAGCAGCTTGGCCGAGGGGACACCGAGTACTGAAGCTTTCTTT. Translating it yields CASSLAEGTPSTEAFF.

This chain links TRBV5-1 with TRBJ2-3; D uncertain. Trimming shortened V by 0 bases and J by 0 bases, and 11 bases separated the two germline ends. The CDR3 length is 16 residues. CDR1 is SGHRS, CDR2 YFSETQ, per germline. The CDR3, as DNA: TGCGCCAGCAGCTTGGCCAGTGGTTCGAGCACAGATACGCAGTATTTT. Its translation: CASSLASGSSTDTQYF.

V gene TRBV5-1 combines with J gene TRBJ1-2; D is ambiguous. Germline-derived CDR1 and CDR2 are SGHRS and YFSETQ. The V end was cut by 1 base, the J end by 5 bases, with 18 bases between. CDR3 length equals 16 residues. CDR3 region: CASSLIVRALPYGYTF. In DNA, the CDR3 is TGCGCCAGCAGCTTGATTGTCAGAGCATTACCGTATGGCTACACCTTC.

CDR3 residues: CASSLNPPNEQFF. In DNA, the CDR3 is TGTGCCAGCAGTTTAAATCCCCCCAATGAGCAGTTCTTC. The genes are TRBV28 and TRBJ2-1; no firm D call. V lost 2 bases and J lost 6, with 8 bases in between. Looked up from germline, CDR1 is MDHEN and CDR2 is SYDVKM. The CDR3 has 13 residues.

The V call is TRBV18, the J call TRBJ2-5; 8 bases are shared with TRBD1. Losses at the gene ends were 3 bases for V and 5 bases for J; bases not matched to a gene: 2. The CDR3 length is 13 residues. Germline V lookup: CDR1 KGHSH, CDR2 LQKENI. The CDR3 protein is CASSPYRGETQYF. The CDR3 region has the DNA TGTGCCAGCTCACCGTACAGGGGGGAGACCCAGTACTTC.

Points on this clone: The DNA is left out, because the CDR3 cannot be placed on it with certainty; the CDR3 is given as TCRdb lists it. The rearrangement uses TRBV28 and TRBJ1-2; TRBD1 was called by the table and not checked on the DNA. Looked up from germline, CDR1 is MDHEN and CDR2 is SYDVKM. Inclusive of both ends, the CDR3 amounts to 15 amino acids. The CDR3 reads CASSSSGQGSHGYTF.

The chain employs TRBV6-7 and TRBJ1-2; TRBD1 matches 10 bases. TRBV6-7 is recorded as an ORF, its role being uncertain. The CDR3 is 18 amino acids. With V trimmed by 1 base and J by 3 bases, 11 bases remained unmatched. DNA of the CDR3: TGTGCCAGCAGTTACTATGCCGGGACAGGGGACGGACACTATGGCTACACCTTC. Translated, it gives CASSYYAGTGDGHYGYTF.

The chain combines TRBV29-1 with TRBJ1-1, with unresolved D. The V end lost 8 bases, the J end lost 7 bases, and 11 bases lay between the germline ends. This CDR3 spans 10 amino acids. Germline assignment: CDR1 SQVTM and CDR2 ANQGSEA. CDR3 in amino acids: CSSIKGEAFF. The CDR3 DNA is TGCAGCTCCATAAAAGGTGAAGCTTTCTTT.

This chain uses TRBV18 with TRBJ2-7; TRBD2 is a possible D gene (6 bases). V was trimmed by 4 bases and J by 2 bases, leaving 15 bases between them. There are 15 residues in the CDR3. In germline, CDR1 is KGHSH, CDR2 LQKENI. The CDR3 loop is CASSLRRESAYEQYF. The CDR3 DNA reads TGTGCCAGCTCACTGAGGAGGGAGTCCGCCTACGAGCAGTACTTC.